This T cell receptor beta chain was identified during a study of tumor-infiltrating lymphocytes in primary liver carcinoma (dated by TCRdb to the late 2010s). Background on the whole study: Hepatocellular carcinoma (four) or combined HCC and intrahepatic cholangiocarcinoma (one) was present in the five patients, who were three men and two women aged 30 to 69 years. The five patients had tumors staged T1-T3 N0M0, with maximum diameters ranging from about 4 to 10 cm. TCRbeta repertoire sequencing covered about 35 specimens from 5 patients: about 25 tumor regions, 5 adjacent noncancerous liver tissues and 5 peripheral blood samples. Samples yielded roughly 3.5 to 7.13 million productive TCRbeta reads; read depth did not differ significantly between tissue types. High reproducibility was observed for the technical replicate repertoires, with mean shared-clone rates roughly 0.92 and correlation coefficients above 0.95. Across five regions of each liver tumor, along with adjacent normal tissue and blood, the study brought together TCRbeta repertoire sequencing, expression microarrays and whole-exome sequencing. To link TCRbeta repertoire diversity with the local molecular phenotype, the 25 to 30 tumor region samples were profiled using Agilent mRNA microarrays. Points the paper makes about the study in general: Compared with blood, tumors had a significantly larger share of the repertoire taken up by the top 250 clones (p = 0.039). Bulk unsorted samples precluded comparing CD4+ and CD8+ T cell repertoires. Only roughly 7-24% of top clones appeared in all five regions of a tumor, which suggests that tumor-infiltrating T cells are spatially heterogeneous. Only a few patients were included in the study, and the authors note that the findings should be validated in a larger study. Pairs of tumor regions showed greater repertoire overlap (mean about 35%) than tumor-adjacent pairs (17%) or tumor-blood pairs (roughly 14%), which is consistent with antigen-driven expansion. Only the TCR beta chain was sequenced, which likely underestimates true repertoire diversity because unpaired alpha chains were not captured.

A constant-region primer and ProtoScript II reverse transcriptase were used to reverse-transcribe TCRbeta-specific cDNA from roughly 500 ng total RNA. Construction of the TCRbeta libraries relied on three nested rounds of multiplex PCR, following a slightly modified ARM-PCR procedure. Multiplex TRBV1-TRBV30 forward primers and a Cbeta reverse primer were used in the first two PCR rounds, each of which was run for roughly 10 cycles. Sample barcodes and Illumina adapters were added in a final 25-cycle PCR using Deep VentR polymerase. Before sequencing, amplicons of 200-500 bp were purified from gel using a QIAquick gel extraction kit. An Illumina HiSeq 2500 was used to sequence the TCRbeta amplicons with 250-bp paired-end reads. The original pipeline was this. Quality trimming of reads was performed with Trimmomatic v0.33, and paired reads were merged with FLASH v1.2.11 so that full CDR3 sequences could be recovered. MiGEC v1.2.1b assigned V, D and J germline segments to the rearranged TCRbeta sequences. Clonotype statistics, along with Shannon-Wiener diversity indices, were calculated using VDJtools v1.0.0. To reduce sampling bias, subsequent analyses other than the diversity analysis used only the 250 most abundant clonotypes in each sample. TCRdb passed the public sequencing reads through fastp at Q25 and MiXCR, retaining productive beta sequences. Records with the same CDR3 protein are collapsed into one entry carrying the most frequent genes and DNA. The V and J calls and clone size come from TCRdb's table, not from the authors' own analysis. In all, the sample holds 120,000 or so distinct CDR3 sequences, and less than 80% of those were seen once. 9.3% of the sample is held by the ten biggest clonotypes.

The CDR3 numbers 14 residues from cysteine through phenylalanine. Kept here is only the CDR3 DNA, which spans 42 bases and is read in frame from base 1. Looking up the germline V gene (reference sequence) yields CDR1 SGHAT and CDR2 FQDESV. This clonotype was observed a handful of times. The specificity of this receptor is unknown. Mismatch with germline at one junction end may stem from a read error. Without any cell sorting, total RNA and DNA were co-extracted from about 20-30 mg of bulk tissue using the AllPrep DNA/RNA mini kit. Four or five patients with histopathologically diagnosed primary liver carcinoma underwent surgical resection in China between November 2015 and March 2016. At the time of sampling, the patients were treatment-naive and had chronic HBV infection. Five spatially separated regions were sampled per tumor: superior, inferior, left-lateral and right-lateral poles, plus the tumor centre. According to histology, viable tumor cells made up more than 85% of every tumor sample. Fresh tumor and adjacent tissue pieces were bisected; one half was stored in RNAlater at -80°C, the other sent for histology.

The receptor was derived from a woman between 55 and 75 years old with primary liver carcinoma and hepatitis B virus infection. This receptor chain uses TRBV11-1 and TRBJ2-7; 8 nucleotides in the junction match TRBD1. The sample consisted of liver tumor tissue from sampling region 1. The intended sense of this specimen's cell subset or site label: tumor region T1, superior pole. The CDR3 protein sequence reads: CASSSQDRGYEQYF. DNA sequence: TGTGCCAGCAGCTCCCAAGACAGGGGATACGAGCAGTATTTC.